Presented here are 23 T cell receptor beta chains from one specimen sequenced in a study of CD8 T cells in Susac syndrome. Reverse transcription of roughly 0.5 to 1 ug RNA was carried out with random hexamers. In TCRdb, the immunoSEQ multiplex PCR reads were re-called with MiXCR into one record per CDR3 protein. The sample consists of more than 95,000 distinct CDR3 sequences, more than 90% of them appearing once. Sequenced input: CD4+ T cells from PBMCs. These receptors were obtained from a human donor in good health.

CDR3 loop: CASSQRGLAVYNEQFF. The CDR3 DNA reads TGTGCCAGCAGCCAAAGGGGGCTAGCGGTCTACAATGAGCAGTTCTTC. The chain couples TRBV11-2 to TRBJ2-1; tentatively, D is TRBD1 or TRBD2 (7 bases each). Germline CDR1 and CDR2: SGHAT and FQNNGV. This CDR3 contains 16 residues. Trimming cost V 5 bases and J 3 bases, with 17 bases left between them.

The chain carries TRBV5-6 and TRBJ2-2, with D unresolved. Germline V lookup: CDR1 SGHDT, CDR2 YYEEEE. This CDR3 has 15 amino acids. Trimming removed 0 bases at V and 0 bases at J, with 6 bases between. The CDR3, as DNA: TGTGCCAGCAGCTTGGTAACAACGAACACCGGGGAGCTGTTTTTT. This sequence encodes CASSLVTTNTGELFF.

The chain has TRBV27 and TRBJ1-2; 7 nucleotides match TRBD1. V shed 5 bases, J shed 4 bases, and the junction held 13 bases outside the gene matches. Germline CDR1 and CDR2: MNHEY and SMNVEV (reference sequence). There are 16 residues in the CDR3. CDR3 DNA: TGTGCCAGCAGTCCCCGATTTACGGGACAGTTCTATGGCTACACCTTC. Amino acid sequence: CASSPRFTGQFYGYTF.

The chain recombines TRBV15 with TRBJ1-3, with unresolved D. Trimming left V 5 bases short and J 0 bases short, with 11 bases between. CDR1 and CDR2 from the germline V gene are LNHNV and YYDKDF (reference sequence). The length of the CDR3 is 15 residues. The CDR3 sequence is CATSSQAGSGNTIYF. Here the CDR3 DNA reads TGTGCCACCAGCTCCCAGGCCGGCTCTGGAAACACCATATATTTT.

The chain uses TRBV5-6 and TRBJ2-5; D unclear. This CDR3 is 13 amino acids long. Germline CDR1 reads SGHDT; CDR2 reads YYEEEE. The germline V and J ends were trimmed by 2 bases and 1 base, with 6 bases remaining between them. The CDR3 reads CASSFYSQETQYF. DNA for the CDR3: TGTGCCAGCAGCTTTTACAGCCAAGAGACCCAGTACTTC.

The chain combines TRBV7-9 with TRBJ2-1; TRBD2 agrees at 13 bases. The germline CDR1 and CDR2 sequences are SEHNR and FQNEAQ (reference sequence). This CDR3 is built from 15 residues. The junction had 3 bases not matched to a gene; V was cut back by 5 bases and J by 5 bases. CDR3 nucleotides: TGTGCCAGCAGCCAGGGACTAGCGGGGAACAATGAGCAGTTCTTC. Its translation is CASSQGLAGNNEQFF.

CDR3 loop: CASSPGTGKGNIQYF. For the CDR3, the DNA is TGTGCCAGCTCACCAGGGACAGGGAAAGGGAACATTCAGTACTTC. The V call is TRBV18, the J call TRBJ2-4, with 9 bases matching TRBD1. The CDR3 has 15 amino acids. With 2 bases clipped from V and 7 bases from J, the junction kept 6 bases outside the gene matches. Germline CDR1 KGHSH, CDR2 LQKENI.

The sample holds one count of this clonotype. The CDR3 sequence: CASSFPTGDTGELFF. The CDR3 nucleotides read TGTGCCAGCAGCTTCCCGACAGGGGACACCGGGGAGCTGTTTTTT. V is TRBV5-4 and J is TRBJ2-2, with 8 bases that match TRBD1. J was trimmed by 3 bases and V by 2 bases; bases with no gene match: 3. Looked up from germline, CDR1 is SGHNT and CDR2 is YYREEE (reference sequence). CDR3 length equals 15 residues. Together with reference TRBV5-4 and TRBJ2-2, the CDR3 gives the full variable domain: ETGVTQSPTHLIKTRGQQVTLRCSSQSGHNTVSWYQQALGQGPQFIFQYYREEENGRGNFPPRFSGLQFPNYSSELNVNALELDDSALYLCASSFPTGDTGELFFGEGSRLTVL.

V gene TRBV13 combines with J gene TRBJ2-1, with 7 nucleotides matching TRBD2. This CDR3 region has 13 residues. V was clipped by 5 bases and J by 7 bases; unmatched bases: 5. CDR1 is PRHDT, CDR2 FYEKMQ, per germline (reference sequence). The CDR3 DNA is TGTGCCAGCAGCATTCGACTAGCAAATGAGCAGTTCTTC. This gives the protein CASSIRLANEQFF. The variable domain in full, with the rest retrieved from reference TRBV13 and TRBJ2-1, is AAGVIQSPRHLIKEKRETATLKCYPIPRHDTVYWYQQGPGQDPQFLISFYEKMQSDKGSIPDRFSAQQFSDYHSELNMSSLELGDSALYFCASSIRLANEQFFGPGTRLTVL.

V gene TRBV7-2 combines with J gene TRBJ2-1; 8 bases are a match to TRBD2. Looked up from germline, CDR1 is SGHTA and CDR2 is FQGNSA. The V segment lost 1 base and the J segment 7 bases; nucleotides outside the gene matches: 6. This CDR3 region has 15 residues. Written as DNA, the CDR3 is TGTGCCAGCAGCTTAGGGGCGGGAGGCGTGAATGAGCAGTTCTTC. Its translation is CASSLGAGGVNEQFF.

The chain employs TRBV6-2 or TRBV6-3 and TRBJ2-3; 8 bases agree with TRBD1. Trimming cost V 3 bases and J 2 bases; bases outside gene matches: 4. Germline lookup yields CDR1 MNHEY and CDR2 SVGEGT. The CDR3 extends over 15 amino acids. The CDR3 sequence: CASSYPTGDTDTQYF. Written as DNA, the CDR3 is TGTGCCAGCAGTTATCCGACAGGGGACACAGATACGCAGTATTTT.

The chain joins TRBV5-1 to TRBJ2-7, with D perhaps matching TRBD1 or TRBD2 (5 bases each). The germline V gene encodes CDR1 SGHRS and CDR2 YFSETQ. The V end was cut by 5 bases, the J end by 9 bases, with 12 bases between. The CDR3 is 11 residues long. The CDR3 loop reads CASRGDELQYF. Here the CDR3 DNA reads TGCGCCAGCAGGGGGGATGAGTTGCAGTACTTC.

J is TRBJ2-7 and V is TRBV6-6; 7 bases map to TRBD2. Looked up from germline, CDR1 is MNHNY and CDR2 is SVGAGI (reference sequence). CDR3 length equals 11 residues. V was pared by 7 bases and J by 4 bases, with 1 base of the junction left unmatched. For the CDR3, the DNA is TGTGCCAGCACGGGGGGATACGAGCAGTACTTC. This sequence encodes CASTGGYEQYF.

This chain links TRBV11-2 with TRBJ2-5, with a possible D match to TRBD2 (5 bases). V was cut by 4 bases and J by 2 bases, with 14 bases left in between. CDR1 and CDR2 (germline): SGHAT, FQNNGV. The CDR3 contains 15 residues. The DNA of the CDR3 is TGTGCCAGCAGCTATCCGGGGATAGGGCAAGAGACCCAGTACTTC. Translating gives CASSYPGIGQETQYF.

The chain carries TRBV6-2 or TRBV6-3 and TRBJ2-1; D possibly matches TRBD1 or TRBD2 (6 bases each). The CDR3 totals 15 residues. With 6 bases removed from V and 4 bases from J, the gap between germline ends came to 16 bases. In germline, CDR1 is MNHEY, CDR2 SVGEGT. The DNA of the CDR3 is TGTGCCAGCAGGGAGGGGGGACACCTATACAATGAGCAGTTCTTC. This sequence encodes CASREGGHLYNEQFF.

V usage is TRBV1 and J usage is TRBJ2-5; TRBD2 reflects the table's D call only, with no check against the DNA. TRBV1 is designated a pseudogene. This CDR3 is 17 amino acids long. DNA of the CDR3: TGCACCAGCAGCCAACCCGTGGTAGCGGGAAAAAGAGAGACCCAGTACTTC. Amino acids: CTSSQPVVAGKRETQYF.

The rearrangement joins TRBV12-3 or TRBV12-4 to TRBJ2-1, with 9 bases that match TRBD2. This CDR3 comprises 14 residues. Trimming cost V 6 bases and J 9 bases; bases outside gene matches: 9. The CDR3 sequence is CASSPSGIRAEQFF. As DNA, the CDR3 is TGTGCCAGCAGCCCTAGCGGGATACGGGCTGAGCAGTTCTTC.

The rearrangement joins TRBV7-9 to TRBJ2-7; D uncertain. Trimming left V 5 bases short and J 1 base short, with 6 bases between. Germline V gene sequence: CDR1 SEHNR, CDR2 FQNEAQ (reference sequence). CDR3 length equals 12 residues. The CDR3 sequence is CASSPTSYEQYF. CDR3 nucleotide sequence: TGTGCCAGCAGCCCAACATCCTACGAGCAGTACTTC. Complete variable domain (other parts from reference TRBV7-9 and TRBJ2-7): DTGVSQNPRHKITKRGQNVTFRCDPISEHNRLYWYRQTLGQGPEFLTYFQNEAQLEKSRLLSDRFSAERPKGSFSTLEIQRTEQGDSAMYLCASSPTSYEQYFGPGTRLTVT.

CDR3 sequence (DNA): TGTGCCAGCAGCGTAGATACAGGGACCAAAAACATTCAGTACTTC. It translates to CASSVDTGTKNIQYF. V usage is TRBV9 and J usage is TRBJ2-4; tentative D call: TRBD1 (6 bases). The V end lost 0 bases, the J end lost 2 bases, and 9 bases lay between the germline ends. Germline CDR1 and CDR2: SGDLS and YYNGEE. The CDR3 totals 15 residues.

This chain connects TRBV4-1 to TRBJ2-7; maybe TRBD2 (5 bases). The length of the CDR3 is 15 residues. The V gene lost 0 bases and the J gene lost 2 bases, with 11 bases spanning the gap. Germline V gene data show CDR1 as MGHRA and CDR2 as YSYEKL. The CDR3 DNA follows: TGCGCCAGCAGCCAAGAGCAAAGAGGGACCTACGAGCAGTACTTC. It specifies CASSQEQRGTYEQYF.

CDR3 in DNA: TGTGCCTGGAGTGACCGACAGGGTATCAATGAGCAGTTCTTC. Its protein is CAWSDRQGINEQFF. The chain links TRBV30 to TRBJ2-1; 7 bases agree with TRBD1. Germline assignment: CDR1 GTSNPN and CDR2 SVGIG (reference sequence). V trimming: 1 base; J trimming: 6 bases; junction bases outside the gene matches: 6. This CDR3 is built from 14 residues.

This clonotype has only one observation. V and J are TRBV29-1 and TRBJ2-1; 9 nucleotides match TRBD1. The CDR3 covers 15 residues. Germline CDR1 SQVTM, CDR2 ANQGSEA. Trimming cost V 6 bases and J 0 bases; bases outside gene matches: 6. CDR3 sequence: CSVAGTGSSYNEQFF. Written as DNA, the CDR3 is TGCAGCGTAGCCGGGACAGGGAGCTCCTACAATGAGCAGTTCTTC.

This clonotype was seen a few times. V is TRBV5-6 and J is TRBJ1-1; D gene uncertain. The CDR3 contains 13 residues. From germline, CDR1 is SGHDT and CDR2 YYEEEE. Trimming took off 0 bases at V and 1 base at J, with 4 bases between the two ends. This chain's CDR3 is CASSLDWNTEAFF. CDR3 in DNA: TGTGCCAGCAGCTTGGACTGGAACACTGAAGCTTTCTTT.